Following are 20 T cell receptor beta chains from one sample sequenced in a study of cytotoxic CD8 clonotypes in ibrutinib-treated CLL. Libraries were prepared by immunoSEQ multiplex PCR; TCRdb keeps only in-frame clonotypes and omits some of them. The repertoire holds hundreds of thousands of clones, with around three quarters as singletons. Sequences were derived from PBMCs, sampled after 24 months of ibrutinib treatment. The receptors stem from a human donor with chronic lymphocytic leukemia.

The CDR3 sequence: CASRVGSDTQYF. CDR3 nucleotide sequence: TGCGCCAGCAGAGTGGGGTCAGATACGCAGTATTTT. The chain couples TRBV5-1 to TRBJ2-3, with D unresolved. This CDR3 region has 12 residues. The ends were cut back, 5 bases at V and 4 bases at J, with 8 bases in the middle. Germline V gene sequence: CDR1 SGHRS, CDR2 YFSETQ.

The chain recombines TRBV29-1 with TRBJ2-2; the D is unclear. Germline CDR1 is SQVTM and CDR2 is ANQGSEA. Trimming took off 0 bases at V and 7 bases at J, with 15 bases between the two ends. CDR3 length equals 15 residues. The CDR3 DNA follows: TGCAGCGTTGAAGATCCTCCGTCGGTTGGCGGGGAGCTGTTTTTT. Its translation is CSVEDPPSVGGELFF.

This sequence joins TRBV2 and TRBJ1-1; tentatively, D is TRBD1 (5 bases). Germline loops: CDR1 SNHLY, CDR2 FYNNEI. This CDR3 comprises 14 residues. The ends were cut back, 6 bases at V and 1 base at J, with 12 bases in the middle. Written as DNA, the CDR3 is TGTGCCAGCAGGGGGGATCGTTGGAACACTGAAGCTTTCTTT. Translation gives CASRGDRWNTEAFF.

The V gene is TRBV5-1, the J gene TRBJ2-3; TRBD1 aligns across 9 bases. Trimming removed 4 bases from V and 4 bases from J; junction bases left unmatched: 13. From germline, CDR1 is SGHRS and CDR2 YFSETQ. The CDR3 is 17 residues long. The CDR3 DNA sequence: TGCGCCAGCAGCCCGGGGACAGGGCAAGCTGGGTCAGATACGCAGTATTTT. Encoded protein: CASSPGTGQAGSDTQYF. Using reference TRBV5-1 and TRBJ2-3 for the parts outside the CDR3, the full variable domain is KAGVTQTPRYLIKTRGQQVTLSCSPISGHRSVSWYQQTPGQGLQFLFEYFSETQRNKGNFPGRFSGRQFSNSRSEMNVSTLELGDSALYLCASSPGTGQAGSDTQYFGPGTRLTVL.

The gene calls are TRBV20-1 and TRBJ2-1; D not resolved. CDR1 and CDR2 (germline): DFQATT, SNEGSKA (reference sequence). This CDR3 contains 11 residues. V shed 3 bases and J shed 8 bases, with 8 bases lying between them. CDR3: CSASRLDEQFF. The CDR3 DNA is TGCAGTGCTAGTAGGTTGGATGAGCAGTTCTTC.

The rearrangement joins TRBV11-3 to TRBJ2-7, with TRBD2 identical over 9 bases. With 5 bases clipped from V and 2 bases from J, the junction kept 13 bases outside the gene matches. CDR3 length equals 17 residues. Germline CDR1 and CDR2: SGHNT and YENEEA. The CDR3, as DNA: TGTGCCAGCAGCCAAAACGTAGCGGGAGACCTTACCTACGAGCAGTACTTC. It is translated as CASSQNVAGDLTYEQYF.

The CDR3 is CASSLGTSGSYEQYF. The CDR3, as DNA: TGTGCCAGCAGCTTAGGGACTAGCGGCTCCTACGAGCAGTACTTC. The chain employs TRBV7-6 and TRBJ2-7; 10 positions match TRBD2. The J segment lost 0 bases and the V segment lost 1 base, leaving 0 bases of the junction unmatched. There are 15 residues in the CDR3. CDR1 and CDR2 (germline): SGHVS, FNYEAQ.

CDR3 sequence reads: CASSYSKDRGGEQYF. CDR3 coding DNA: TGTGCCAGCAGTTACTCGAAGGACAGGGGGGGCGAGCAGTACTTC. The V and J genes are TRBV6-5 and TRBJ2-7; TRBD1 matches at 10 bases. The germline V gene encodes CDR1 MNHEY and CDR2 SVGAGI. The CDR3 is made up of 15 amino acids. V was clipped by 0 bases and J by 6 bases; unmatched bases: 5.

The gene calls are TRBV30 and TRBJ1-2; D remains ambiguous. The germline V gene has CDR1 GTSNPN and CDR2 SVGIG (reference sequence). With 2 bases removed from V and 2 bases from J, the gap between germline ends came to 3 bases. The CDR3 consists of 11 residues. For the CDR3, the DNA is TGTGCCTGGAGTTTAAACTATGGCTACACCTTC. It encodes CAWSLNYGYTF.

In this sample, this clone turned up once. The rearrangement joins TRBV28 to TRBJ1-4, with D possibly matching TRBD1 (5 bases). Trimming cost V 6 bases and J 7 bases, with 15 bases left between them. Germline-derived CDR1 and CDR2 are MDHEN and SYDVKM. The CDR3 totals 14 residues. In DNA form, the CDR3 reads TGTGCCAGCAGCTCAGGGACGAAGGGTGAAAAACTGTTTTTT. It specifies CASSSGTKGEKLFF.

Only one count was recorded for this clone. This CDR3 reads CASSQVQGAYEQYF. CDR3 bases: TGCGCCAGCAGCCAGGTACAGGGGGCTTACGAGCAGTACTTC. The chain has TRBV5-1 and TRBJ2-7; TRBD1 matches 9 bases. V was pared by 4 bases and J by 4 bases, with 6 bases of the junction left unmatched. Germline V CDR1 and CDR2: SGHRS, YFSETQ. This CDR3 comprises 14 residues.

This chain uses TRBV6-5 with TRBJ1-2, with TRBD1 matching 9 bases. CDR1 is MNHEY and CDR2 is SVGAGI in the germline V gene. J was trimmed by 4 bases and V by 10 bases; bases with no gene match: 7. The CDR3 length is 13 residues. The CDR3 DNA follows: TGTGCCACCCTACAGGGGGCTCCCTATGGCTACACCTTC. Its protein is CATLQGAPYGYTF.

In DNA, the CDR3 is TGTGCCATCACAAGGGGACAGCTAAACAATGAGCAGTTCTTC. This codes for CAITRGQLNNEQFF. The rearrangement uses TRBV28 and TRBJ2-1; TRBD1 matches 7 bases. The junction had 11 bases not matched to a gene; V was cut back by 10 bases and J by 5 bases. Germline CDR1 and CDR2: MDHEN and SYDVKM. The CDR3 spans 14 residues.

As for this clone: At one end, the junction sequence differs from germline, possibly due to a read error. The gene calls are TRBV5-1 and TRBJ2-1, with TRBD2 matching 7 bases. The CDR3 runs to 15 residues. CDR1 SGHRS and CDR2 YFSETQ come from the germline V gene. CDR3 DNA: TGCGCCAACAGCTTTGCGGGAGTGACGGGAAATGAGCAGTTCTTC. Residues: CANSFAGVTGNEQFF.

The genes are TRBV6-1 and TRBJ2-3; TRBD1 matches 7 bases. Germline V gives CDR1 MNHNS, CDR2 SASEGT. This CDR3 is 14 amino acids long. Trimming cost V 7 bases and J 0 bases; bases outside gene matches: 4. CDR3 sequence: CASNTGDSTDTQYF. CDR3 sequence (DNA): TGTGCCAGCAATACAGGGGACAGCACAGATACGCAGTATTTT.

In this sample, this clone turned up a few times. V usage is TRBV11-3 and J usage is TRBJ2-5, with D possibly TRBD2 on 6 matching bases. Germline CDR1 SGHNT, CDR2 YENEEA. The CDR3 has 12 residues. Between the trimmed V and J ends, which lost 3 bases and 4 bases, there was a span of 6 bases. The CDR3: CASSFSGETQYF. The CDR3 DNA sequence: TGTGCCAGCAGCTTTAGCGGAGAGACCCAGTACTTC.

The chain uses TRBV27 and TRBJ1-5; D gene unclear. The CDR3 is 11 residues long. V gave up 2 bases and J gave up 11 bases, with 7 bases separating them. The germline CDR1 and CDR2 sequences are MNHEY and SMNVEV (reference sequence). The CDR3 DNA sequence: TGTGCCAGCAGTTTACCCCCGACCCAGCATTTT. Translating gives CASSLPPTQHF.

The rearrangement joins TRBV29-1 to TRBJ2-7, with D possibly being TRBD1 (5 bases). CDR3 length equals 14 residues. CDR1 and CDR2 from the germline V gene are SQVTM and ANQGSEA. V lost 4 bases and J lost 0, with 13 bases in between. As DNA, the CDR3 is TGCAGCGTTGTTACAGGACCCAGCTCCTACGAGCAGTACTTC. Its protein product is CSVVTGPSSYEQYF.

This chain joins TRBV18 and TRBJ1-1, with 7 bases identical to TRBD1. The CDR3 length is 17 residues. The V gene end was trimmed by 3 bases and the J gene end by 6 bases; junction bases not matched to a gene: 16. Germline V CDR1 and CDR2: KGHSH, LQKENI. The CDR3 bases are TGTGCCAGCTCACCGAGACAGGGATTTGGCTCGACCCCTGAAGCTTTCTTT. Protein: CASSPRQGFGSTPEAFF.

The gene calls are TRBV27 and TRBJ2-5; 8 bases agree with TRBD2. Germline CDR1 reads MNHEY; CDR2 reads SMNVEV (reference sequence). The CDR3 runs 15 residues. V lost 5 bases and J lost 2; bases outside the gene matches: 7. The CDR3 DNA reads as TGTGCCAGCAGTCCGGGACTAGTCGAGCAAGAGACCCAGTACTTC. Protein product: CASSPGLVEQETQYF.